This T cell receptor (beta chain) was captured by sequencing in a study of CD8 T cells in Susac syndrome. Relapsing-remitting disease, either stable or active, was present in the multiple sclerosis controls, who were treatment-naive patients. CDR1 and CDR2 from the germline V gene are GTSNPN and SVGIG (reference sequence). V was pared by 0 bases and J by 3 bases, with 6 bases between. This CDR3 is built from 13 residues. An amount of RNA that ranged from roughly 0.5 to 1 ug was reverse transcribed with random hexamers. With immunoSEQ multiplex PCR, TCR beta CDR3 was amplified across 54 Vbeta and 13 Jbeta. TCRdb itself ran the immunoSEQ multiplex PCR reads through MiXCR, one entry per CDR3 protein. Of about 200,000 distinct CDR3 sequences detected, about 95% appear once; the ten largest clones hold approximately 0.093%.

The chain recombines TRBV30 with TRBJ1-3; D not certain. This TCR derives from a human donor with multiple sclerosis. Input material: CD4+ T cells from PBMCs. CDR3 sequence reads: CAWSVPFGNTIYF. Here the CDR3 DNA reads TGTGCCTGGAGTGTACCCTTTGGAAACACCATATATTTT. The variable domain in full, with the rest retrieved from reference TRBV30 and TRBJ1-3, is SQTIHQWPATLVQPVGSPLSLECTVEGTSNPNLYWYRQAAGRGLQLLFYSVGIGQISSEVPQNLSASRPQDRQFILSSKKLLLSDSGFYLCAWSVPFGNTIYFGEGSWLTVV.